This TCR beta chain was sequenced during a study of post-analysis software for immune sequencing data. Study background: Disease courses included relapsing-remitting, secondary progressive and progressive-relapsing multiple sclerosis.

TCR beta libraries were prepared from cDNA with unique molecular identifiers. It was from roughly 1 to 10 million T cells that 500,000 to 600,000 cDNA molecules came. TCRdb ran MiXCR on the PCR reads and lists one entry per CDR3 protein. The repertoire holds 750,000 to 950,000 distinct CDR3 sequences, approximately 53% seen once, with under 6% in the top ten. Findings and limits, study-wide: Relative to controls, patients had five TRBV segments at higher frequency, with TRBV5-6, TRBV5-1 and TRBV20-1 among these. Multiple sclerosis patients showed significantly lower normalized Chao1 diversity than controls did.

Germline values: CDR1 SGHTA, CDR2 FQGNSA. V gave up 2 bases and J gave up 7 bases; unmatched junction bases: 7. The CDR3 consists of 15 residues. Points on this clonotype: Its cognate antigen is unknown.

The chain couples TRBV7-2 to TRBJ2-2; 7 bases align to TRBD2. The TCR was taken from a girl aged 5-17 years with multiple sclerosis. Sequencing was carried out using blood. As DNA, the CDR3 is TGTGCCAGCAGCTTATTCGCGGGGGAGAACGGGGAGCTGTTTTTT. Amino acid sequence: CASSLFAGENGELFF.